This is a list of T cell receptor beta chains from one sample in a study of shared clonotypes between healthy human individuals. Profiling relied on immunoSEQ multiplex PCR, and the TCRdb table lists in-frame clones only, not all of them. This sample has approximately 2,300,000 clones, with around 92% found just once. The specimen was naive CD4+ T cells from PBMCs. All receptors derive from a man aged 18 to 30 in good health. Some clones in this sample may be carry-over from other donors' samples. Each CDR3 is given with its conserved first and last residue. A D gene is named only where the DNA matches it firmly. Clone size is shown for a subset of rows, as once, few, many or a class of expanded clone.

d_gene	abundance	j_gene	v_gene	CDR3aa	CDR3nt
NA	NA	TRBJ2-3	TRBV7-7	CASSLGGYSTDTQYF	TGTGCCAGCAGCTTGGGCGGGTACAGCACAGATACGCAGTATTTT
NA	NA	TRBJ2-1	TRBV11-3	CASTTEMSSYNEQFF	TGTGCCAGCACCACAGAGATGAGCTCCTACAATGAGCAGTTCTTC
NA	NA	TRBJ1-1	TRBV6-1	CASSEAFTGITEAFF	TGTGCCAGCAGTGAGGCTTTCACAGGGATCACTGAAGCTTTCTTT
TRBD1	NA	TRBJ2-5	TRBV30	CAWSAQGVGTQYF	TGTGCCTGGAGCGCTCAGGGGGTTGGGACCCAGTACTTC
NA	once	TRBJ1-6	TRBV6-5	CASSTGRYNSPLHF	TGTGCCAGCAGCACCGGACGGTATAATTCACCCCTCCACTTT
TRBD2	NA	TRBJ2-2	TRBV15	CATKFWAGLAFGELFF	TGTGCCACAAAATTTTGGGCGGGACTAGCTTTCGGGGAGCTGTTTTTT
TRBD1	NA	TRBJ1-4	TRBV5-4	CASSRQGTNEKLFF	TGTGCCAGCAGCAGACAGGGAACTAATGAAAAACTGTTTTTT
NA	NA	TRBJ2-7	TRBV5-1	CASSSHGMDYEQYF	TGCGCCAGCAGCTCCCATGGTATGGACTACGAGCAGTACTTC
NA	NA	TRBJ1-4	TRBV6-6	CASRGSGDAGEKLFF	TGTGCCAGCAGGGGTTCAGGGGACGCTGGTGAAAAACTGTTTTTT
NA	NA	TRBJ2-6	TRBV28	CASSLFGGLKGANVLTF	TGTGCCAGCAGTTTATTTGGGGGGCTCAAAGGGGCCAACGTCCTGACTTTC
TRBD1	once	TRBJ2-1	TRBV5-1	CASSSGTVSYNEQFF	TGCGCCAGCAGCTCCGGGACAGTCTCCTACAATGAGCAGTTCTTC
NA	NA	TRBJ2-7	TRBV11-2	CASSLIRYEQYF	TGTGCCAGCAGCTTAATCCGTTACGAGCAGTACTTC
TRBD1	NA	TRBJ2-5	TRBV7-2	CASSLAGTGGQETQYF	TGTGCCAGCAGCTTAGCGGGGACAGGGGGCCAAGAGACCCAGTACTTC
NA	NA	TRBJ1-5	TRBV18	CASSPDPGNQPQHF	TGTGCCAGCTCACCTGACCCGGGCAATCAGCCCCAGCATTTT
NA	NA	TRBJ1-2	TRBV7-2	CASSLMQGGYTF	TGTGCCAGCAGCTTAATGCAGGGCGGCTACACCTTC
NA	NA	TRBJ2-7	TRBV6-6	CASRPGGARGAYEQYF	TGTGCCAGCAGGCCCGGGGGAGCCCGAGGGGCCTACGAGCAGTACTTC
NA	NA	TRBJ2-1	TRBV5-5	CASSLAPNAIYNEQFF	TGTGCCAGCAGCTTGGCTCCCAACGCGATTTACAATGAGCAGTTCTTC
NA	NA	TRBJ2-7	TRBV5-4	CASSLDQGFSYEQYF	TGTGCCAGCAGCTTGGATCAGGGGTTCTCCTACGAGCAGTACTTC
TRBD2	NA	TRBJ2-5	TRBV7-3	CASSLSSPGTSGRALAETQYF	TGTGCCAGCAGCCTAAGTAGCCCCGGGACTAGCGGGAGGGCTCTGGCGGAGACCCAGTACTTC
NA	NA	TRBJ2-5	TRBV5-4	CASSLRRGLQETQYF	TGTGCCAGCAGCCTCCGTCGGGGGCTACAAGAGACCCAGTACTTC
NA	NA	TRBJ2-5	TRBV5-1	CASSPRGVQETQYF	TGCGCCAGCAGCCCCCGGGGAGTGCAAGAGACCCAGTACTTC
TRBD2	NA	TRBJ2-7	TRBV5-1	CASSWGLAPSYEQYF	TGCGCCAGCAGCTGGGGACTAGCCCCTTCCTACGAGCAGTACTTC
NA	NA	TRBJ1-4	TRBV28	CASSFRQQNEKLFF	TGTGCCAGCAGTTTTCGCCAGCAGAATGAAAAACTGTTTTTT
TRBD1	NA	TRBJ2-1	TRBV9	CASSSRTGGPYNEQFF	TGTGCCAGCAGCTCGAGGACAGGGGGCCCCTACAATGAGCAGTTCTTC
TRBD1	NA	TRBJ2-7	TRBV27	CASSPRQGSSYEQYF	TGTGCCAGCAGTCCGCGACAGGGGAGCTCCTACGAGCAGTACTTC
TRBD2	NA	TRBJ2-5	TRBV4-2	CASSLREGGETQYF	TGTGCCAGCAGCCTCCGGGAGGGCGGGGAGACCCAGTACTTC
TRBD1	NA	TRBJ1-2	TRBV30	CAWSAETGSHYGYTF	TGTGCCTGGAGCGCTGAGACAGGGTCTCACTATGGCTACACCTTC
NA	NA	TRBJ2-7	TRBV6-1	CASSGGVRPYEQYF	TGTGCCAGCAGTGGAGGAGTCAGACCCTACGAGCAGTACTTC
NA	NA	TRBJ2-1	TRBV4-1	CASSQPSGQGSYNEQFF	TGCGCCAGCAGCCAACCCTCCGGGCAGGGTTCCTACAATGAGCAGTTCTTC
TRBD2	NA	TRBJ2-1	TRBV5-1	CASSLRSGRLQDEQFF	TGCGCCAGCAGCTTGCGGAGCGGGAGGCTCCAGGATGAGCAGTTCTTC
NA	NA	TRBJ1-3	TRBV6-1	CASSEWSGVSSGNTIYF	TGTGCCAGCAGTGAATGGTCCGGGGTGAGCTCTGGAAACACCATATATTTT
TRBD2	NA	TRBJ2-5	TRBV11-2	CASSLSLAGGQETQYF	TGTGCCAGCAGCTTAAGCCTAGCGGGAGGTCAAGAGACCCAGTACTTC